This T cell receptor (beta chain) comes out of a study of blood T cell repertoires in COVID-19. About the research overall: COVID-19 samples collected from the United States, Italy and Spain covered acute and convalescent phases.

The V end was cut by 3 bases, the J end by 0 bases, with 9 bases between. CDR1 is SGHTA, CDR2 FQGTGA, per germline. The CDR3 sequence is 15 residues long. Measured with immunoSEQ multiplex PCR; TCRdb has only the in-frame clones, and not every one. The data hold about 97,000 clones, with over 65% observed a single time. The material sequenced was peripheral blood. The clonotype was recovered from a human donor in a cohort sampled during active COVID-19. This chain uses TRBV7-3 with TRBJ2-1; D not certain. CDR3 sequence (DNA): TGTGCCAGCAGCTTGCGAGAGAACTCCTACAATGAGCAGTTCTTC. Translated, it gives CASSLRENSYNEQFF.